The entry that follows covers one T cell receptor beta chain sequence. Antigen unknown. The junction does not match germline at one end; this may be a read error. Other DNA sequences in this sample translate to the same CDR3. The CDR3 covers 11 residues. Germline assignment: CDR1 ENHRY and CDR2 SYGVKD. The data stem from a study of cytomegalovirus exposure and HLA in healthy donors. About the research overall: The study's early data release held about 85 million unique TCRs from HLA-typed donors. Points from the study as a whole: There were 150 or so TCR beta chains listed as cytomegalovirus-associated. Only CMV serostatus was available as immune exposure information.

Both 60 Vbeta primers and 13 Jbeta primers went into the PCR. This table comes from immunoSEQ multiplex PCR, and its TCRdb copy is limited to in-frame clones, with some not included. Counted here are 100,000 to 150,000 clones, roughly 10% occurring once; the ten biggest clones make up roughly 4.6%. The source material was PBMCs. This receptor was obtained from a woman aged 18-35 years in good health and CMV-seropositive. This chain joins TRBV10-3 and TRBJ1-1; tentatively, D is TRBD1 (5 bases). The CDR3 nucleotides read TGTGCCATAAGTGACACAGGAGCTCCTTTCTTT. This sequence encodes CAISDTGAPFF.